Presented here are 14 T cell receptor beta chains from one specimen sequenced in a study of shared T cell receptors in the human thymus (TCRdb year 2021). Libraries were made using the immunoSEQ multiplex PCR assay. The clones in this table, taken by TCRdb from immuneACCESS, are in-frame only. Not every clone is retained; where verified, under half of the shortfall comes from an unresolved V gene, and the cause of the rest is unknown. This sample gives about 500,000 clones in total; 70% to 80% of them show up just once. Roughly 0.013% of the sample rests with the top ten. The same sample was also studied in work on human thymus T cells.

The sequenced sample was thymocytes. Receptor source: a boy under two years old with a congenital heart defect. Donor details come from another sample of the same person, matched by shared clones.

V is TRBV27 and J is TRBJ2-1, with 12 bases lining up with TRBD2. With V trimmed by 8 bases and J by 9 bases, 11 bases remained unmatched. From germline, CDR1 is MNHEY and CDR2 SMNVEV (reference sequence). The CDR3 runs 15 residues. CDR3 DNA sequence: TGTGCCAGCCGCTGGACTAGCGGGACCCGCTGTGAGCAGTTCTTC. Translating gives CASRWTSGTRCEQFF.

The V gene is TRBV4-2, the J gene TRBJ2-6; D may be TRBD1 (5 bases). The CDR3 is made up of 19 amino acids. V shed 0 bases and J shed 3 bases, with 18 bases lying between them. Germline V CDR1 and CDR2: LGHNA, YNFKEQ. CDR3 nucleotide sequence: TGTGCCAGCAGCCAAGATACAGGAGCAAGGCTGTTTGGGGCCAACGTCCTGACTTTC. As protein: CASSQDTGARLFGANVLTF.

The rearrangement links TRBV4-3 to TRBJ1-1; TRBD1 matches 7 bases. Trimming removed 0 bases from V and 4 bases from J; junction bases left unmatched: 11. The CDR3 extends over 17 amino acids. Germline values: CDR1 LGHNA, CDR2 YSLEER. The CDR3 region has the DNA TGCGCCAGCAGCCAAGATCTAAGGAGAGGGGGCAGCACTGAAGCTTTCTTT. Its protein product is CASSQDLRRGGSTEAFF.

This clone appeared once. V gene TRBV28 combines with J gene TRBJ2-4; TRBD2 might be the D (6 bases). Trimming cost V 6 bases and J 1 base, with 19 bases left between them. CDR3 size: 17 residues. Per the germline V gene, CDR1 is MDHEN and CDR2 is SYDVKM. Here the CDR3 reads CASSPRWGGWAKNIQYF. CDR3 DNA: TGTGCCAGCAGCCCAAGGTGGGGAGGTTGGGCCAAAAACATTCAGTACTTC. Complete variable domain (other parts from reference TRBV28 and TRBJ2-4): DVKVTQSSRYLVKRTGEKVFLECVQDMDHENMFWYRQDPGLGLRLIYFSYDVKMKEKGDIPEGYSVSREKKERFSLILESASTNQTSMYLCASSPRWGGWAKNIQYFGAGTRLSVL.

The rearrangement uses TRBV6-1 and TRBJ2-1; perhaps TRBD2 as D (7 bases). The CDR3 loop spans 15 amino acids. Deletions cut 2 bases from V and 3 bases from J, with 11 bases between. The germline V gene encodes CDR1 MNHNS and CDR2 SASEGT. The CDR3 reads CASSERGEGYNEQFF. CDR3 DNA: TGTGCCAGCAGTGAAAGGGGGGAGGGCTACAATGAGCAGTTCTTC.

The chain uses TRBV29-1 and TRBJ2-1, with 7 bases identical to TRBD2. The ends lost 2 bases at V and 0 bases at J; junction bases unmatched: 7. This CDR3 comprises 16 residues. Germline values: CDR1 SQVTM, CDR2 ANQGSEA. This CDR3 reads CSVEISRGSSYNEQFF. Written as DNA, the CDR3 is TGCAGCGTTGAAATCTCTCGCGGGAGCTCCTACAATGAGCAGTTCTTC.

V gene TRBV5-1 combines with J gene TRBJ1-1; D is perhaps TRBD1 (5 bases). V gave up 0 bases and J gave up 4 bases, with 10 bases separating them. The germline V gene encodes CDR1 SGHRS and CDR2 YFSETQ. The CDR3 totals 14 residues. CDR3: CASSLAQGGTEAFF. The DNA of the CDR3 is TGCGCCAGCAGCTTGGCCCAGGGAGGCACTGAAGCTTTCTTT.

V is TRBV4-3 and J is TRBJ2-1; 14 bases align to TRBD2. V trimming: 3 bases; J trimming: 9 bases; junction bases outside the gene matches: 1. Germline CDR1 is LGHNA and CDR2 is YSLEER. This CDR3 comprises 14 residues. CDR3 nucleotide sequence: TGCGCCAGCAGCCAGGGACTAGCGGGAGCTGAGCAGTTCTTC. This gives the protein CASSQGLAGAEQFF.

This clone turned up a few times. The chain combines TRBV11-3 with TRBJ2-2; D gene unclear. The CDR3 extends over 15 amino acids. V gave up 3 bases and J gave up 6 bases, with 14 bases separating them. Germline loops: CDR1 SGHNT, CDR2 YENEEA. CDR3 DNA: TGTGCCAGCAGCTTGGCGGAAATGAAGGCCGGGGAGCTGTTTTTT. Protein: CASSLAEMKAGELFF.

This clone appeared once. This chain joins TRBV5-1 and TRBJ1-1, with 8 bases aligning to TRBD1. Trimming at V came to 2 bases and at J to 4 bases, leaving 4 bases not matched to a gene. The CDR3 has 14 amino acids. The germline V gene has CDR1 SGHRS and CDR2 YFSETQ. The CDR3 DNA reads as TGCGCCAGCAGCTTCGACAGGGGCGGCACTGAAGCTTTCTTT. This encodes CASSFDRGGTEAFF.

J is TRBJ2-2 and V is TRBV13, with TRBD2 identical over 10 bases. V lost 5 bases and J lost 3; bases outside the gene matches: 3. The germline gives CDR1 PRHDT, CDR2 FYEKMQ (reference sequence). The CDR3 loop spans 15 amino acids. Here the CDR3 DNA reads TGTGCCAGCAGCCTGCTAGCGGGAGACACCGGGGAGCTGTTTTTT. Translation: CASSLLAGDTGELFF.

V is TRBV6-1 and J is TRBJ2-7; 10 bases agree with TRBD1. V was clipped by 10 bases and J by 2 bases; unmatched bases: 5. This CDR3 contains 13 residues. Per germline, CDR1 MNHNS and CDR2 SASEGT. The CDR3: CATSGTGAYEQYF. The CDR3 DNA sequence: TGTGCCACCTCGGGGACAGGGGCCTACGAGCAGTACTTC.

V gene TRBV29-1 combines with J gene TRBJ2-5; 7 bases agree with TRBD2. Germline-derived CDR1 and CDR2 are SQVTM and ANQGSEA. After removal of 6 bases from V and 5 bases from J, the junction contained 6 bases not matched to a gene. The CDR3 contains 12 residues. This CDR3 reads CSVGGPGETQYF. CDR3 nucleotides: TGCAGCGTGGGAGGGCCTGGGGAGACCCAGTACTTC.

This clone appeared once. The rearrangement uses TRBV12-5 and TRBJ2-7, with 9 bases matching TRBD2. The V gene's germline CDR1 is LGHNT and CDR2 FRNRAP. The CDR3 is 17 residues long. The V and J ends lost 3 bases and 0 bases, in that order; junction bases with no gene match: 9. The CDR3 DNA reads TGTGCTAGTGGTTTAAACCGGCGGACTAGCGACTCCTACGAGCAGTACTTC. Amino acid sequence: CASGLNRRTSDSYEQYF.